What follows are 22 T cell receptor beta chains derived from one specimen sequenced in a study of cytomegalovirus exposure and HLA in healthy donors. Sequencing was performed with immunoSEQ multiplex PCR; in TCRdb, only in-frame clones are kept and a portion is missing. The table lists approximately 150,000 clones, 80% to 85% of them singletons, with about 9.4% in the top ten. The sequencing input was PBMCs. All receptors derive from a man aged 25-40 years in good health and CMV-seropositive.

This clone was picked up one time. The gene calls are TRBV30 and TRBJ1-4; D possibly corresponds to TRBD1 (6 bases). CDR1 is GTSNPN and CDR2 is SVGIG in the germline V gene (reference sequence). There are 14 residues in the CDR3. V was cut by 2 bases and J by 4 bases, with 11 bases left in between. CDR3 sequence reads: CAWSLQDSNEKLFF. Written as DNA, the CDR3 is TGTGCCTGGAGTCTCCAGGACAGTAATGAAAAACTGTTTTTT. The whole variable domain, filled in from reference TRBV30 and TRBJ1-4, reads SQTIHQWPATLVQPVGSPLSLECTVEGTSNPNLYWYRQAAGRGLQLLFYSVGIGQISSEVPQNLSASRPQDRQFILSSKKLLLSDSGFYLCAWSLQDSNEKLFFGSGTQLSVL.

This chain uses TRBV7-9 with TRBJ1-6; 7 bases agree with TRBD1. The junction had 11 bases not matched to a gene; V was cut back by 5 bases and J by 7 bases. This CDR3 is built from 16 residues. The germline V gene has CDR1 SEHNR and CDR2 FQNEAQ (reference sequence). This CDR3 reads CASSQPPGTANSPLHF. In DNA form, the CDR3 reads TGTGCCAGCAGCCAACCCCCCGGGACAGCAAATTCACCCCTCCACTTT.

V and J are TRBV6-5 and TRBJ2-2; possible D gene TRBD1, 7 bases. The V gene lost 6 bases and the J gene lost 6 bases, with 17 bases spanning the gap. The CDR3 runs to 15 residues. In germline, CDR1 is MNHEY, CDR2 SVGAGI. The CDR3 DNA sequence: TGTGCCAGCAGCCGTCCAGGCAGGGGGGCCGGGGAGCTGTTTTTT. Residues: CASSRPGRGAGELFF.

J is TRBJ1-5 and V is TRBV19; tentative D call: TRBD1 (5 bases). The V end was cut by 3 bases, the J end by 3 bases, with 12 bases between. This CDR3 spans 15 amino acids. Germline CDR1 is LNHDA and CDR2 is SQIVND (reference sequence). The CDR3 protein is CASSIGGVPNQPQHF. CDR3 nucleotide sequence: TGTGCCAGTAGTATTGGAGGGGTCCCCAATCAGCCCCAGCATTTT. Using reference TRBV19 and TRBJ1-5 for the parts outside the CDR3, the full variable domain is DGGITQSPKYLFRKEGQNVTLSCEQNLNHDAMYWYRQDPGQGLRLIYYSQIVNDFQKGDIAEGYSVSREKKESFPLTVTSAQKNPTAFYLCASSIGGVPNQPQHFGDGTRLSIL.

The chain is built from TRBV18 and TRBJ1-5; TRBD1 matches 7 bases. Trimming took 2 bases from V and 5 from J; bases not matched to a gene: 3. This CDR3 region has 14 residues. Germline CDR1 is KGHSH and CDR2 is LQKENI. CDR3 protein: CASSPSGGDQPQHF. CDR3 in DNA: TGTGCCAGCTCACCATCAGGGGGAGATCAGCCCCAGCATTTT.

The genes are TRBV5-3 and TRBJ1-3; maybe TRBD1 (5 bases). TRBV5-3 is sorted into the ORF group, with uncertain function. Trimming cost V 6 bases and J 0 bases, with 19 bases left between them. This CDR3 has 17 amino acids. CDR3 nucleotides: TGTGCCAGAAACCCTAATAGTCAGGGAAGCTCTGGAAACACCATATATTTT. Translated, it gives CARNPNSQGSSGNTIYF.

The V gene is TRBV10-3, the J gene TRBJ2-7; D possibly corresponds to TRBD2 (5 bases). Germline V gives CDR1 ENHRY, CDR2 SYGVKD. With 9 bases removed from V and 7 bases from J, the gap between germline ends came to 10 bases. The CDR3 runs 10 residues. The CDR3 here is CAMGRGEQYF. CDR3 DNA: TGTGCCATGGGAAGAGGGGAGCAGTACTTC.

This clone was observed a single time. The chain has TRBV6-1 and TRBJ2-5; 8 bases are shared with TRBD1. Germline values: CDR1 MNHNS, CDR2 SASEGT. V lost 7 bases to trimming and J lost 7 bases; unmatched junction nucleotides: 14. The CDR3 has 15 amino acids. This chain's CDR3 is CASTTGGTVGLTQYF. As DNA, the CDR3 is TGTGCCAGCACAACAGGGGGTACAGTTGGGTTGACCCAGTACTTC.

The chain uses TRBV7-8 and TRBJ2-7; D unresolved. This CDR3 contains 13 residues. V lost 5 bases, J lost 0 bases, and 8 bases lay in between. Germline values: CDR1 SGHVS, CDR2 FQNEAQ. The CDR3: CASSPRSSYEQYF. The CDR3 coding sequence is TGTGCCAGCAGCCCTAGGAGCTCCTACGAGCAGTACTTC.

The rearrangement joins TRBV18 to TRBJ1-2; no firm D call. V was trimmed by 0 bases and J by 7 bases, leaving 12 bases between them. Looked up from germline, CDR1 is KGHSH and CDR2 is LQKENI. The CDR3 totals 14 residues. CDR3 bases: TGTGCCAGCTCACCACCGTCGGCGACTATTGGCTACACCTTC. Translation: CASSPPSATIGYTF.

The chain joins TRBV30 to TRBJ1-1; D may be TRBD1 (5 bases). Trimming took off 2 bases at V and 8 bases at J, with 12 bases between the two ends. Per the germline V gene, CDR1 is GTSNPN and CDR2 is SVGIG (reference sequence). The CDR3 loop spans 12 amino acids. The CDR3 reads CAWSMGPAEAFF. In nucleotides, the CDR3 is TGTGCCTGGAGTATGGGGCCCGCCGAAGCTTTCTTT.

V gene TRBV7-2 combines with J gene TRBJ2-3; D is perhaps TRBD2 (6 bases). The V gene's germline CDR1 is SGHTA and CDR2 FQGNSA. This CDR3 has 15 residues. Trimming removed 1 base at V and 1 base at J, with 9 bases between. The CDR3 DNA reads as TGTGCCAGCAGCTTAGGCTCGGGAGGCACAGATACGCAGTATTTT. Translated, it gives CASSLGSGGTDTQYF.

The CDR3 sequence: CASSVRAGGNQPQHF. In DNA, the CDR3 is TGTGCCAGCAGCGTTAGGGCAGGGGGCAATCAGCCCCAGCATTTT. V usage is TRBV11-2 and J usage is TRBJ1-5; perhaps TRBD1 as D (6 bases). This CDR3 is built from 15 residues. In germline, CDR1 is SGHAT, CDR2 FQNNGV. V lost 5 bases and J 2 bases, leaving 13 bases between the germline ends.

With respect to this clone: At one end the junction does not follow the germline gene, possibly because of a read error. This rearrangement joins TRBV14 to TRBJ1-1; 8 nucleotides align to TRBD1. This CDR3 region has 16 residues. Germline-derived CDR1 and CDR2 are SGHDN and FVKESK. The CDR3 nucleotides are TGTGCCAGCAACCAACTTAACACAGGGGGATCTCTTGAAGCTTTCTTT. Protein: CASNQLNTGGSLEAFF.

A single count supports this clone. This CDR3 reads CASSSPWASGRNSGDTQYF. In DNA, the CDR3 is TGCGCCAGCAGCTCGCCCTGGGCTAGCGGGAGGAATAGCGGAGATACGCAGTATTTT. The chain combines TRBV5-1 with TRBJ2-3; 11 bases map to TRBD2. J was trimmed by 5 bases and V by 3 bases; bases with no gene match: 17. There are 19 residues in the CDR3. Germline CDR1 is SGHRS and CDR2 is YFSETQ.

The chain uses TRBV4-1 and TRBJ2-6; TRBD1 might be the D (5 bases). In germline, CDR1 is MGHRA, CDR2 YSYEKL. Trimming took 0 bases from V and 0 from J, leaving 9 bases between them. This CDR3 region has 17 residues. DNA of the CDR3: TGCGCCAGCAGCCAAGAAACAGGTTTCTCTGGGGCCAACGTCCTGACTTTC. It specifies CASSQETGFSGANVLTF.

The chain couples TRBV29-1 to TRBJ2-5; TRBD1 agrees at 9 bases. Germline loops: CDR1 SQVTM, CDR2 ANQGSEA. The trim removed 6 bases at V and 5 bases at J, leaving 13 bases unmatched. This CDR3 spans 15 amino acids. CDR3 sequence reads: CSVGSGRTGDETQYF. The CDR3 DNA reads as TGCAGCGTCGGGTCTGGACGGACAGGGGACGAGACCCAGTACTTC.

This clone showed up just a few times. The CDR3 DNA sequence: TGTGCCAGCAGCTTACGGACAGGCCCCCACAATCAGCCCCAGCATTTT. Its translation: CASSLRTGPHNQPQHF. The rearrangement uses TRBV7-6 and TRBJ1-5, with TRBD1 identical over 7 bases. This CDR3 region has 16 residues. Unmatched junction bases numbered 7, after V lost 2 bases and J lost 3 bases. Looked up from germline, CDR1 is SGHVS and CDR2 is FNYEAQ. Combining the CDR3 with reference TRBV7-6 and TRBJ1-5 gives the whole variable domain GAGVSQSPRYKVTKRGQDVALRCDPISGHVSLYWYRQALGQGPEFLTYFNYEAQQDKSGLPNDRFSAERPEGSISTLTIQRTEQRDSAMYRCASSLRTGPHNQPQHFGDGTRLSIL.

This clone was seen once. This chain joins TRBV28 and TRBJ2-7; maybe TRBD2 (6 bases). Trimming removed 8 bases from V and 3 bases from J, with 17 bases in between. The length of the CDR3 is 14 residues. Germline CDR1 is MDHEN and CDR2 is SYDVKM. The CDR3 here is CASYPGARNYEQYF. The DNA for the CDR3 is TGTGCCAGCTACCCGGGAGCTAGAAACTACGAGCAGTACTTC.

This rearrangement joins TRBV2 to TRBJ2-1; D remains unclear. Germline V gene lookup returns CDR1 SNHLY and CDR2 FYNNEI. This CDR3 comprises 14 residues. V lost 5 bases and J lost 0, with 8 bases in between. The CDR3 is CASSRLSSYNEQFF. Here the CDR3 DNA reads TGTGCCAGCAGTCGACTGAGCTCCTACAATGAGCAGTTCTTC.

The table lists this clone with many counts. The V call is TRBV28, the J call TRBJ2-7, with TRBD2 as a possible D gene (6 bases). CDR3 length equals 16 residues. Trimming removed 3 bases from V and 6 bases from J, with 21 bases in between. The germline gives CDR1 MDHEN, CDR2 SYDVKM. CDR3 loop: CASSFPRGTGYGEQYF. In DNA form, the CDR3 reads TGTGCCAGCAGTTTCCCCCGCGGGACGGGGTACGGCGAGCAGTACTTC. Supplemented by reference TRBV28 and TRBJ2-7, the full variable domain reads DVKVTQSSRYLVKRTGEKVFLECVQDMDHENMFWYRQDPGLGLRLIYFSYDVKMKEKGDIPEGYSVSREKKERFSLILESASTNQTSMYLCASSFPRGTGYGEQYFGPGTRLTVT.

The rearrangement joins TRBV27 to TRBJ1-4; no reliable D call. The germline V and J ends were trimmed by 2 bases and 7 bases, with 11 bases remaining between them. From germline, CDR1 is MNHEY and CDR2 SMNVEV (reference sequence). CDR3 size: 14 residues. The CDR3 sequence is CASSLGLLGEKLFF. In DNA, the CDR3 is TGTGCCAGCAGTTTAGGGCTTCTGGGTGAAAAACTGTTTTTT.